These 21 T cell receptor beta chains share one sample of origin, sequenced in a study of cytomegalovirus exposure and HLA in healthy donors. Profiled with immunoSEQ multiplex PCR; TCRdb holds only in-frame clones, not every one. The table lists more than 95,000 clones, 75% to 90% of them singletons, with about 2% in the top ten. Sequencing was carried out using PBMCs. These receptors came from a woman between 18 and 30 years old in good health and CMV-seronegative.

The rearrangement uses TRBV11-2 and TRBJ1-1; the D is unclear. CDR3 size: 14 residues. The ends were cut back, 1 base at V and 4 bases at J, with 10 bases in the middle. Germline-derived CDR1 and CDR2 are SGHAT and FQNNGV. The CDR3 DNA follows: TGTGCCAGCAGCTTAGGCGGAGGTAGCACTGAAGCTTTCTTT. It yields the protein CASSLGGGSTEAFF.

The chain has TRBV5-4 and TRBJ1-2, with 10 bases that match TRBD1. Trimming removed 4 bases from V and 4 bases from J; junction bases left unmatched: 10. The germline V gene has CDR1 SGHNT and CDR2 YYREEE (reference sequence). This CDR3 contains 16 residues. The CDR3 bases are TGTGCCAGCAGCCGGGGGGGGACAGGGGAGGCCTATGGCTACACCTTC. Protein product: CASSRGGTGEAYGYTF.

The CDR3 DNA reads TGTGCCAGCAGCCCCGGGACAGGGGCCTACGAGCAGTACTTC. It specifies CASSPGTGAYEQYF. V gene TRBV9 combines with J gene TRBJ2-7; 10 bases match TRBD1. The V segment lost 4 bases and the J segment 2 bases; nucleotides outside the gene matches: 3. From germline, CDR1 is SGDLS and CDR2 YYNGEE. This CDR3 contains 14 residues.

The J gene is TRBJ1-5, the V gene TRBV5-4, with TRBD1 as a possible D gene (5 bases). The CDR3 runs to 13 residues. The V and J ends lost 4 bases and 2 bases respectively, with 7 bases between them. CDR1 is SGHNT and CDR2 is YYREEE in the germline V gene (reference sequence). The CDR3 spells CASSRGGNQPQHF. CDR3 DNA: TGTGCCAGCAGCCGGGGGGGCAATCAGCCCCAGCATTTT.

The J gene is TRBJ1-5, the V gene TRBV4-1; D gene unclear. V was clipped by 4 bases and J by 0 bases, with 16 bases between them. Germline V lookup: CDR1 MGHRA, CDR2 YSYEKL. This CDR3 comprises 17 residues. CDR3 loop: CASSRTRGQISNQPQHF. CDR3 in DNA: TGCGCCAGCAGCCGGACTAGAGGGCAGATTAGCAATCAGCCCCAGCATTTT.

This clone was observed a handful of times. The CDR3 region has the DNA TGTGCCTGCGGCAGCTCCCCCGGCCACGAGCAGTACTTC. Its translation: CACGSSPGHEQYF. The J gene is TRBJ2-7, the V gene TRBV6-4; unclear D gene. The germline V and J ends were trimmed by 11 bases and 5 bases, with 19 bases remaining between them. The germline V gene encodes CDR1 MRHNA and CDR2 SNTAGT. This CDR3 has 13 residues.

The chain has TRBV5-1 and TRBJ1-1, with 7 bases lining up with TRBD1. J gave up 2 bases and V 2 bases, and 3 bases lay outside the gene matches. The CDR3 extends over 14 amino acids. Germline CDR1 SGHRS, CDR2 YFSETQ. The CDR3 DNA sequence: TGCGCCAGCAGCTTAACAGGGGCTAACACTGAAGCTTTCTTT. It codes for CASSLTGANTEAFF. Combining the CDR3 with reference TRBV5-1 and TRBJ1-1 gives the whole variable domain KAGVTQTPRYLIKTRGQQVTLSCSPISGHRSVSWYQQTPGQGLQFLFEYFSETQRNKGNFPGRFSGRQFSNSRSEMNVSTLELGDSALYLCASSLTGANTEAFFGQGTRLTVV.

The chain has TRBV15 and TRBJ2-5, with D maybe TRBD1 (6 bases). Looked up from germline, CDR1 is LNHNV and CDR2 is YYDKDF (reference sequence). V gave up 0 bases and J gave up 5 bases, with 13 bases separating them. This CDR3 has 15 residues. Here the CDR3 DNA reads TGTGCCACCAGCAGAGAGAGACAGGAACGTGAGACCCAGTACTTC. Its protein is CATSRERQERETQYF.

The rearrangement links TRBV5-8 to TRBJ2-3; 7 bases match TRBD2. There are 14 residues in the CDR3. Germline assignment: CDR1 SGHTS and CDR2 YDEGEE. Losses at the gene ends were 4 bases for V and 8 bases for J; bases not matched to a gene: 10. The DNA of the CDR3 is TGTGCCAGCAGCCCGAGGGCGGGGAGGGGTACGCAGTATTTT. Protein product: CASSPRAGRGTQYF.

The chain is built from TRBV28 and TRBJ1-5, with D possibly TRBD1 on 6 matching bases. The CDR3 loop spans 15 amino acids. Germline V CDR1 and CDR2: MDHEN, SYDVKM. The V end lost 6 bases, the J end lost 1 base, and 13 bases lay between the germline ends. Here the CDR3 reads CASRPRGRSNQPQHF. The CDR3 DNA reads TGTGCCAGCAGACCCAGGGGACGAAGCAATCAGCCCCAGCATTTT.

The V call is TRBV5-4, the J call TRBJ2-1; 11 bases line up with TRBD2. The CDR3 has 15 residues. CDR1 and CDR2 (germline): SGHNT, YYREEE (reference sequence). Germline trimming cut 3 bases from V and 6 bases from J; bases unmatched to any gene: 5. This CDR3 is CASSWGGLAGNEQFF. In nucleotides, the CDR3 is TGTGCCAGCAGCTGGGGAGGACTAGCGGGCAATGAGCAGTTCTTC.

The chain combines TRBV27 with TRBJ1-5; D is undetermined. CDR3 length: 15 amino acids. V lost 7 bases and J lost 0, with 13 bases in between. CDR1 and CDR2 (germline): MNHEY, SMNVEV (reference sequence). In DNA, the CDR3 is TGTGCCAGCATCCCCCCCCGGGGTAGCAATCAGCCCCAGCATTTT. It specifies CASIPPRGSNQPQHF.

The chain recombines TRBV30 with TRBJ2-7; 12 bases align to TRBD2. The CDR3 consists of 15 residues. V lost 3 bases to trimming and J lost 1 base; unmatched junction nucleotides: 4. Germline V CDR1 and CDR2: GTSNPN, SVGIG (reference sequence). CDR3 amino acids: CAWSNGLAGSYEQYF. The CDR3 coding sequence is TGTGCCTGGAGCAACGGACTAGCGGGATCCTACGAGCAGTACTTC.

J is TRBJ2-2 and V is TRBV4-1; 9 bases fit TRBD1. The germline CDR1 and CDR2 sequences are MGHRA and YSYEKL. The CDR3 runs to 17 residues. The trim removed 2 bases at V and 1 base at J, leaving 5 bases unmatched. The CDR3 here is CASSQPGQGGNTGELFF. The CDR3 bases are TGCGCCAGCAGCCAACCGGGACAGGGCGGGAACACCGGGGAGCTGTTTTTT.

The chain couples TRBV18 to TRBJ1-5, with TRBD1 as a possible D gene (5 bases). Trimming removed 5 bases at V and 1 base at J, with 27 bases between. The germline CDR1 and CDR2 sequences are KGHSH and LQKENI. There are 20 residues in the CDR3. CDR3 in DNA: TGTGCCAGCTCAGGAGGGATGGCAGGGTTGGAGGGGTCGAGCAATCAGCCCCAGCATTTT. It codes for CASSGGMAGLEGSSNQPQHF.

J is TRBJ2-1 and V is TRBV7-8, with TRBD2 matching 7 bases. Germline CDR1 and CDR2: SGHVS and FQNEAQ. This CDR3 spans 15 amino acids. V lost 1 base to trimming and J lost 5 bases; unmatched junction nucleotides: 5. CDR3 sequence reads: CASSLEGGRDNEQFF. The DNA for the CDR3 is TGTGCCAGCAGCTTAGAGGGAGGGCGGGACAATGAGCAGTTCTTC.

The chain combines TRBV19 with TRBJ1-5; a possible D gene is TRBD1 (6 bases). The CDR3 loop spans 15 amino acids. CDR1 and CDR2 (germline): LNHDA, SQIVND (reference sequence). Trimming removed 2 bases at V and 4 bases at J, with 12 bases between. The CDR3 protein is CASSIRGGGNQPQHF. The DNA of the CDR3 is TGTGCCAGTAGTATACGAGGGGGTGGAAATCAGCCCCAGCATTTT.

This chain joins TRBV7-2 and TRBJ2-7; TRBD2 matches at 9 bases. Germline V CDR1 and CDR2: SGHTA, FQGNSA. The CDR3 length is 16 residues. Germline trimming cut 5 bases from V and 7 bases from J; bases unmatched to any gene: 15. CDR3 amino acids: CASSHHGNSGSSEQYF. CDR3 nucleotide sequence: TGTGCCAGCAGCCACCACGGTAATAGCGGGAGTTCTGAGCAGTACTTC.

The rearrangement links TRBV10-3 to TRBJ2-1; 9 bases are shared with TRBD2. V lost 4 bases, J lost 4 bases, and 5 bases stayed unmatched. The CDR3 covers 15 residues. The germline V gene has CDR1 ENHRY and CDR2 SYGVKD. The DNA for the CDR3 is TGTGCCATCAGTGGGGAGCGGGAGGCTTACAATGAGCAGTTCTTC. Its protein product is CAISGEREAYNEQFF.

The rearrangement links TRBV5-1 to TRBJ2-7, with 9 bases lining up with TRBD1. Unmatched junction bases numbered 13, after V lost 3 bases and J lost 6 bases. Per the germline V gene, CDR1 is SGHRS and CDR2 is YFSETQ. CDR3 size: 16 residues. The CDR3 sequence: CASSSIPGTGTSEQYF. DNA of the CDR3: TGCGCCAGCAGCTCGATACCCGGGACAGGGACGAGCGAGCAGTACTTC.

The chain combines TRBV23-1 with TRBJ2-7, with 10 bases aligning to TRBD2. TRBV23-1 is flagged as an ORF with uncertain function. This CDR3 region has 15 residues. Unmatched junction bases numbered 11, after V lost 7 bases and J lost 5 bases. CDR3 sequence: CASTPSGRASNEQYF. DNA of the CDR3: TGCGCCAGCACCCCAAGCGGGAGGGCCTCTAACGAGCAGTACTTC.